This TCR beta chain was identified during a study of blood T cell repertoires in COVID-19. For the study at large: Sites in the United States, Italy and Spain provided acute and convalescent COVID-19 samples. PBMCs, B-cell-depleted T cells, or T cells were the source of the cDNA or gDNA that made up the material.

How the authors handled the data: Amplified reference gene primers provided the basis for estimating nucleated cell counts. Here immunoSEQ multiplex PCR was the method, and the copy in TCRdb shows in-frame clones only, minus some. V, J and clone size derive from that table, while D and trimming were established from the DNA sequence. The data hold around 330,000 clones, with approximately 90% observed a single time. Germline loops: CDR1 DFQATT, CDR2 SNEGSKA (reference sequence). This CDR3 contains 15 residues. Trimming pared 3 bases from V and 3 bases from J, leaving 14 bases between. The specimen sequenced was peripheral blood. The sequence came from a woman aged 30 to 39 with COVID-19, enrolled during active disease. The chain joins TRBV20-1 to TRBJ1-4; D perhaps matches TRBD1 (6 bases). The CDR3 loop is CSASPPGASNEKLFF. For the CDR3, the DNA is TGCAGTGCTAGTCCCCCAGGGGCGTCTAATGAAAAACTGTTTTTT.